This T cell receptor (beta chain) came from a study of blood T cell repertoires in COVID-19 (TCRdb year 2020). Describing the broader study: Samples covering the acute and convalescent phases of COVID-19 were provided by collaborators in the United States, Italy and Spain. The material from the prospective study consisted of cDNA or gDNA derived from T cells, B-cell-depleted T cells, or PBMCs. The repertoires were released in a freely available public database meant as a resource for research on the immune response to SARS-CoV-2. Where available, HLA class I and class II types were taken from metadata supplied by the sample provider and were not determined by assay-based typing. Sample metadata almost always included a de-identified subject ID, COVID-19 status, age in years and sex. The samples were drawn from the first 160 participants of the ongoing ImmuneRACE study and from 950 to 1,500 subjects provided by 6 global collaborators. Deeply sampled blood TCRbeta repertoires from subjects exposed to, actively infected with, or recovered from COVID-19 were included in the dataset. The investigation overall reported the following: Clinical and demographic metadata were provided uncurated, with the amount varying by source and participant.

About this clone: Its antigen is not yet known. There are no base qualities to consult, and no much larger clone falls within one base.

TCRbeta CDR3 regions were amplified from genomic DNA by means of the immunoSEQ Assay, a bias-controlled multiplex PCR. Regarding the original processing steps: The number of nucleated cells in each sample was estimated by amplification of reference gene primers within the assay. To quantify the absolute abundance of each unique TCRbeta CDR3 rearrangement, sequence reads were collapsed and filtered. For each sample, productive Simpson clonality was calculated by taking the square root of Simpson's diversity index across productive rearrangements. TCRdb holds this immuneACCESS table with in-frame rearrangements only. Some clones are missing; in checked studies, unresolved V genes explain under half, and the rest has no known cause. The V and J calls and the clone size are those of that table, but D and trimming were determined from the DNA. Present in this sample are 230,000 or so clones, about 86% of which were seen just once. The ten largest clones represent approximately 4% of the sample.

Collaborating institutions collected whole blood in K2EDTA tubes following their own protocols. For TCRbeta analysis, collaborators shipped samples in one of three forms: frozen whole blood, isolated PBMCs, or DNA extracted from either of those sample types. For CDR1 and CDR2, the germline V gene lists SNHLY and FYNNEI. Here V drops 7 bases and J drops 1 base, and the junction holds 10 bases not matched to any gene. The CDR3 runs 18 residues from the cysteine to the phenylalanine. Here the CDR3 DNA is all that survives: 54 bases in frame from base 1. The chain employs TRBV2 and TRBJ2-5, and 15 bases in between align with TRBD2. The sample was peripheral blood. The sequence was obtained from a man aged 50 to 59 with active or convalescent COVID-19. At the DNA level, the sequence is TGTGCCAGCATCAAACCCGGGACTAGCGGGGGGATCCAAGAGACCCAGTACTTC. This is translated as CASIKPGTSGGIQETQYF.